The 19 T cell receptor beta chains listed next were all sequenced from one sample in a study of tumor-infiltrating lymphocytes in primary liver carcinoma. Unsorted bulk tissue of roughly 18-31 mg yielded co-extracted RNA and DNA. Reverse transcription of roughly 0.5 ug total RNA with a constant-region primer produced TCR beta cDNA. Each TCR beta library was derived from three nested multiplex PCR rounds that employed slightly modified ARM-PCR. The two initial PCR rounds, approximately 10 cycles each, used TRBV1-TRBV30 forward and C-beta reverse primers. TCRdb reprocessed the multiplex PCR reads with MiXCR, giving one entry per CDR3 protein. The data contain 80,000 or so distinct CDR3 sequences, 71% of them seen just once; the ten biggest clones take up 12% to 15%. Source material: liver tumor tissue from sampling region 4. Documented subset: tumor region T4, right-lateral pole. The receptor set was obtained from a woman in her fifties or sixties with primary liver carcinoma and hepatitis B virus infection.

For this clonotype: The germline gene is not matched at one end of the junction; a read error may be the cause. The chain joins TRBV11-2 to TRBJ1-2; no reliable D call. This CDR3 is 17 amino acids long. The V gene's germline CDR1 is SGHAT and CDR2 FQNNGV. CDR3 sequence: CASSPVRGAEGRCGYAF. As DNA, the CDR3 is TGTGCCAGCAGCCCAGTTCGAGGTGCGGAAGGAAGGTGTGGCTACGCCTTC.

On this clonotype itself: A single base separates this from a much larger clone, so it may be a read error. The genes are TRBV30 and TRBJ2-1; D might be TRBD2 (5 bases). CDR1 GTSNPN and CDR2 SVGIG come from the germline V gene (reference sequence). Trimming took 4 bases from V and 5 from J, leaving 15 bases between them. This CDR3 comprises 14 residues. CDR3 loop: CAWTFASYNNEQFF. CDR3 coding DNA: TGTGCCTGGACCTTTGCTAGCTACAACAATGAGCAGTTCTTC.

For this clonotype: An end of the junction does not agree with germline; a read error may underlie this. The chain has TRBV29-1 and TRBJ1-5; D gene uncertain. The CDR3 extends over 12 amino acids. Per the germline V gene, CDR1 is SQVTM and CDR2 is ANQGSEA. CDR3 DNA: TGCAGCGTGGGTAGCGCATCAGAGCCCCAGCATTTC. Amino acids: CSVGSASEPQHF.

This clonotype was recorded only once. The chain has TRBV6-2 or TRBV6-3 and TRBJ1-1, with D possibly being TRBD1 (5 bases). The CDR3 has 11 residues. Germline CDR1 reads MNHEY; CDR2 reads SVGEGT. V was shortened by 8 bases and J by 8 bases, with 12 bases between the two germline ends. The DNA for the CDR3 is TGTGCCAGCGGGGGACGGACCGAAGCTTTCTTT. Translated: CASGGRTEAFF.

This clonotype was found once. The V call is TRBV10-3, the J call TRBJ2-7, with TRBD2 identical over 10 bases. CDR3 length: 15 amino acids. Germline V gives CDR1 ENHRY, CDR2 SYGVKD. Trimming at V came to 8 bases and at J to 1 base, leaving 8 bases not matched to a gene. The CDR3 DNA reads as TGTGCCATCTCCCAGACTAGCGGGCCTTCCTACGAGCAGTACTTC. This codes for CAISQTSGPSYEQYF.

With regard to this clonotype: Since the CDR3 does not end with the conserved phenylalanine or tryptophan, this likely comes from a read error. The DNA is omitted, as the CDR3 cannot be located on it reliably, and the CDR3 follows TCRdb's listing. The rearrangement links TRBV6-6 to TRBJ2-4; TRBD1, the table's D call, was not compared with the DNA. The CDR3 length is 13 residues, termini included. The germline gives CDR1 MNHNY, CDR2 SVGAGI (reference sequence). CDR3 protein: CASSLGDQGPPTI.

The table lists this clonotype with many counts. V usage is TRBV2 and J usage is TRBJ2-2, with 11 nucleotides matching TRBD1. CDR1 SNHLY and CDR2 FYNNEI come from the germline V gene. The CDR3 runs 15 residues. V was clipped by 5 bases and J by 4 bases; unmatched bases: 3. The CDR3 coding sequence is TGTGCCAGCAGTACCGGGACAGGGGGCACCGGGGAGCTGTTTTTT. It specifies CASSTGTGGTGELFF.

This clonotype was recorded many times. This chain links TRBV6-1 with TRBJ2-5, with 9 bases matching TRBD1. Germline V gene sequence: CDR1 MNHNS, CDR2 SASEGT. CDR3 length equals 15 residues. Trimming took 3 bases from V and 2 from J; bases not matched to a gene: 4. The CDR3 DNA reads TGTGCCAGCAGTGAGGCGACAGGGGGGCAAGAGACCCAGTACTTC. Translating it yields CASSEATGGQETQYF.

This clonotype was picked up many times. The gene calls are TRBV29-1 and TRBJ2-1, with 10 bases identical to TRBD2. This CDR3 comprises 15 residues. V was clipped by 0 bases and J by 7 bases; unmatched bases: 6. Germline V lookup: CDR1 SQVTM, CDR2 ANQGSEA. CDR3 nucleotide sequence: TGCAGCGTTGAAGATGGTAATAGCGGGGGGAATGAGCAGTTCTTC. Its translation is CSVEDGNSGGNEQFF.

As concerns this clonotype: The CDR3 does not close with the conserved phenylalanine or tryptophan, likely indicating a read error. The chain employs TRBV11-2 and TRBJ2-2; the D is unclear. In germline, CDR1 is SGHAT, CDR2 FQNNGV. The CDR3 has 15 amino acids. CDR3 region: CASSWVGSFTGELFL. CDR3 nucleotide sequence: TGTGCCAGTAGCTGGGTGGGGTCCTTCACCGGAGAGCTGTTTCTT.

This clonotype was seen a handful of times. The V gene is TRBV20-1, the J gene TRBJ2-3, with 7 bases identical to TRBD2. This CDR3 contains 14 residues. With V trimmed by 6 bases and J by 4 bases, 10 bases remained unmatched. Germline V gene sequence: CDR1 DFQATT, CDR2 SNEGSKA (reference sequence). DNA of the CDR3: TGCAGTGCCGTAGGGGCGGGAGCCGCAGATACGCAGTATTTT. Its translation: CSAVGAGAADTQYF.

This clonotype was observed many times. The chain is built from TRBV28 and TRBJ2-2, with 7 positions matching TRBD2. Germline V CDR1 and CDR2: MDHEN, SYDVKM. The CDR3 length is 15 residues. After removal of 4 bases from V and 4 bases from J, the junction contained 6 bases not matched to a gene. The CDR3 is CASSSGGGGTGELFF. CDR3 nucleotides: TGTGCCAGCAGTTCGGGCGGGGGAGGCACCGGGGAGCTGTTTTTT. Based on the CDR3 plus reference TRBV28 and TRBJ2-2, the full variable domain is DVKVTQSSRYLVKRTGEKVFLECVQDMDHENMFWYRQDPGLGLRLIYFSYDVKMKEKGDIPEGYSVSREKKERFSLILESASTNQTSMYLCASSSGGGGTGELFFGEGSRLTVL.

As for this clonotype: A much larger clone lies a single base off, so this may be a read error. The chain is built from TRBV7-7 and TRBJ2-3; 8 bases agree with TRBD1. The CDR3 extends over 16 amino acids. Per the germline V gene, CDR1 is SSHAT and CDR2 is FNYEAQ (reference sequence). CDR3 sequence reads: CANSLGAGGRIDTQYF. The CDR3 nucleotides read TGTGCTAACAGCTTAGGGGCAGGGGGCCGGATAGATACGCAGTATTTT.

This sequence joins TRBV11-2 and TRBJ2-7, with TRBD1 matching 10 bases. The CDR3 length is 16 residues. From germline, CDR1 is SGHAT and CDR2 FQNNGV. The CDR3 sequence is CTNSLEGQGSPHEQYF. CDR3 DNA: TGTACCAACAGCTTAGAGGGACAGGGGTCTCCCCACGAGCAGTACTTC.

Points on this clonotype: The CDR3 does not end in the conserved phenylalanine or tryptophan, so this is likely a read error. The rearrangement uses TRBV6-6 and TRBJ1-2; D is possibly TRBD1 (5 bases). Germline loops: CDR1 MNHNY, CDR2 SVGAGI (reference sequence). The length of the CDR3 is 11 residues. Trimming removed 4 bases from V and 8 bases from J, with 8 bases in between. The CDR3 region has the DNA TGTGCCAGCAGTTGGGGCAGGGGCTACACCCTC. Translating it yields CASSWGRGYTL.

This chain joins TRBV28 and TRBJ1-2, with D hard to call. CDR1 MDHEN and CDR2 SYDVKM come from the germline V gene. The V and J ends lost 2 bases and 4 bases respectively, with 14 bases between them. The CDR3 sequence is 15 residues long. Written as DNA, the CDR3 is TGTGCCAGCAGTTTAACAAAAGGCGCATTCTATGGCTACACCTTC. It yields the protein CASSLTKGAFYGYTF.

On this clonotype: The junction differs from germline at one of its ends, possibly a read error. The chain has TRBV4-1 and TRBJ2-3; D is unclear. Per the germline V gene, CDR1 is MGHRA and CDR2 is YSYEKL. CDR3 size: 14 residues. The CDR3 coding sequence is TGCGCCAGCAGTCAAGAATATTTGGTAGATACACAGTATTTT. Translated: CASSQEYLVDTQYF.

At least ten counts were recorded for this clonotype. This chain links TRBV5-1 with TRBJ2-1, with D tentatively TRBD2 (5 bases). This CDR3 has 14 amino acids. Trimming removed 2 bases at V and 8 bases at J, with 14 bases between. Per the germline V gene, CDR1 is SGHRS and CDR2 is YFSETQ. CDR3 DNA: TGCGCCAGCAGCTTCGTGAGGGCTAGGGATGAGCAGTTCTTC. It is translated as CASSFVRARDEQFF.

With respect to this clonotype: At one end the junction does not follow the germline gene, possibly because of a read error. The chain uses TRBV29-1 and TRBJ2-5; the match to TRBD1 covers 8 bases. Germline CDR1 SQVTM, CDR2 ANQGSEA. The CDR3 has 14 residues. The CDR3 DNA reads TGCAGCATTGAGGTCAGGGGGCTGGGGGGGACCCAGTACTTC. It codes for CSIEVRGLGGTQYF.